This paragraph covers one TCR beta chain sequence. These data belong to a study of patients and donors after allogeneic stem cell transplantation. With 4 bases removed from V and 3 bases from J, the gap between germline ends came to 10 bases. Germline-derived CDR1 and CDR2 are MGHDK and SYGVNS. The CDR3 runs to 14 residues. TCRdb used MiXCR to reprocess the RT-PCR reads, holding one entry per CDR3 protein. The data contain fewer than 250,000 distinct CDR3 sequences, 13% to 15% of them singletons. This sequence joins TRBV25-1 and TRBJ1-5; D unresolved. This receptor was obtained from a human donor who was either an allogeneic HSCT recipient or a stem cell or donor lymphocyte infusion donor (not recorded which). It is not recorded whose cells these are; they may come from a transplant donor. Specimen: blood, either unsorted or a sorted T cell fraction (not recorded which). Written as DNA, the CDR3 is TGTGCCAGCAGTGGTAGACTGCACAATCAGCCCCAGCATTTT. This sequence encodes CASSGRLHNQPQHF.